The source of this TCR beta chain is a study of blood T cells in healthy people across ages. Germline V lookup: CDR1 MNHEY, CDR2 SVGAGI. CDR3 length: 14 residues. V was clipped by 5 bases and J by 4 bases, with 12 bases between them. Study-wide results and caveats: TCR beta diversity, measured per million T cells, fell in a roughly linear way with age. Those diversity estimates obtained from one million T cells were thought to be underestimates.

As to this clonotype: Its antigen is undetermined.

For the second PCR, which ran for about 6 to 11 cycles, a sample-barcoded 5' primer and a J-beta primer mix were used. TCRdb analysed the 5' RACE reads with MiXCR anew, one entry per CDR3 protein. The sample has approximately 800,000 distinct CDR3 sequences, roughly 25% seen once. In addition, the sample was reused for a study of T cells of mothers and their children. That publication notes: Roughly 6 children, together with their three healthy Caucasian mothers, made up the donors. Each mother yielded more than 9 million TCR beta CDR3 reads. Each child yielded millions of reads.

Sequencing used blood. The chain carries TRBV6-5 and TRBJ1-5; D unclear. The TCR comes from a boy aged 10-17 years in good health. Here the CDR3 DNA reads TGTGCCAGCAGTCTCCGGGAGGGTAATCAGCCCCAGCATTTT. It translates to CASSLREGNQPQHF.